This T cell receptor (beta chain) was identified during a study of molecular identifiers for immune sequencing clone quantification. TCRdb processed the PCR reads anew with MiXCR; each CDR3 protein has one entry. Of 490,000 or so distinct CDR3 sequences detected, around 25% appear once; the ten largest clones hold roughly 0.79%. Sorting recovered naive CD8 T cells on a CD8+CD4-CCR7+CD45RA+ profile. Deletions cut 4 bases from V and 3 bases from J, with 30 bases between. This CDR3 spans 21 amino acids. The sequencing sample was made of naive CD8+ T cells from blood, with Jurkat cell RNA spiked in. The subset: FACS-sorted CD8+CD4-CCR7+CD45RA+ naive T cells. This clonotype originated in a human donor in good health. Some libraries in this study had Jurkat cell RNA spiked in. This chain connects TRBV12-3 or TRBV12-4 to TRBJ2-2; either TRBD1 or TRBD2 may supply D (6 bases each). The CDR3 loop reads CASSSDRDTIFLRGYTGELFF. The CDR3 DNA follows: TGTGCCAGCAGTTCGGACAGAGACACTATTTTTCTGCGGGGATACACCGGGGAGCTGTTTTTT.